One and the same sample provided the 27 T cell receptor beta chains below, sequenced in a study of blood T cell repertoires in COVID-19. The protocol was immunoSEQ multiplex PCR, while the TCRdb copy is restricted to in-frame clones and leaves out a portion. The sample holds some 180,000 clones, approximately 85% seen once. Sequenced material: peripheral blood. These receptors were taken from a woman in her fifties or sixties with acute or convalescent COVID-19.

V gene TRBV19 combines with J gene TRBJ2-7; D is uncertain. The CDR3 length is 14 residues. Germline V gene sequence: CDR1 LNHDA, CDR2 SQIVND (reference sequence). Trimming left V 3 bases short and J 0 bases short, with 9 bases between. The CDR3 sequence: CASSITGASYEQYF. The CDR3 DNA reads TGTGCCAGTAGTATCACCGGAGCCTCCTACGAGCAGTACTTC.

This chain connects TRBV2 to TRBJ2-1; D is possibly TRBD2 (6 bases). The germline V gene has CDR1 SNHLY and CDR2 FYNNEI. V was pared by 2 bases and J by 6 bases, with 17 bases between. This CDR3 has 16 residues. This CDR3 is CASSERAGPTFNEQFF. DNA for the CDR3: TGTGCCAGCAGTGAAAGAGCGGGTCCTACCTTCAATGAGCAGTTCTTC.

The genes are TRBV19 and TRBJ1-2, with 9 bases fitting TRBD1. The CDR3 is 13 residues long. CDR1 is LNHDA and CDR2 is SQIVND in the germline V gene (reference sequence). J gave up 7 bases and V 3 bases, and 3 bases lay outside the gene matches. The CDR3: CASSMVDRGGYTF. The DNA of the CDR3 is TGTGCCAGTAGTATGGTGGACAGGGGTGGCTACACCTTC.

CDR3 bases: TGTGCCAGCAGAGAGACAGGGCCCTACACCGGGGAGCTGTTTTTT. It translates to CASRETGPYTGELFF. V is TRBV6-5 and J is TRBJ2-2; TRBD1 agrees at 7 bases. V was clipped by 6 bases and J by 3 bases; unmatched bases: 7. The germline V gene encodes CDR1 MNHEY and CDR2 SVGAGI. CDR3 length equals 15 residues.

The chain combines TRBV5-1 with TRBJ1-1; tentative D call: TRBD1 (5 bases). Germline lookup yields CDR1 SGHRS and CDR2 YFSETQ. The CDR3 totals 15 residues. Trimming took off 3 bases at V and 6 bases at J, with 18 bases between the two ends. The CDR3 spells CASSSGGWSGPEAFF. The DNA for the CDR3 is TGCGCCAGCAGCTCCGGGGGATGGTCCGGTCCTGAAGCTTTCTTT.

V and J are TRBV6-1 and TRBJ2-7, with TRBD1 as a possible D gene (5 bases). The CDR3 length is 11 residues. V was shortened by 5 bases and J by 7 bases, with 9 bases between the two germline ends. CDR1 and CDR2 from the germline V gene are MNHNS and SASEGT. CDR3 sequence: CASSSGREQYF. The CDR3 DNA follows: TGTGCCAGCAGTTCAGGGCGGGAGCAGTACTTC.

V is TRBV4-1 and J is TRBJ1-1; D call uncertain. Germline assignment: CDR1 MGHRA and CDR2 YSYEKL. Trimming left V 0 bases short and J 1 base short, with 12 bases between. The CDR3 runs 16 residues. The DNA for the CDR3 is TGCGCCAGCAGCCAAGATTTTTCCCAGGCGAACACTGAAGCTTTCTTT. Translation: CASSQDFSQANTEAFF.

J is TRBJ1-3 and V is TRBV5-1; 7 bases line up with TRBD1. The CDR3 totals 15 residues. Germline CDR1 is SGHRS and CDR2 is YFSETQ. J gave up 2 bases and V 0 bases, and 2 bases lay outside the gene matches. CDR3 DNA: TGCGCCAGCAGCTTGGGACAGGGTACTGGAAACACCATATATTTT. Its translation: CASSLGQGTGNTIYF.

V gene TRBV6-5 combines with J gene TRBJ2-1, with D perhaps matching TRBD1 (5 bases). The germline V gene encodes CDR1 MNHEY and CDR2 SVGAGI. This CDR3 has 14 residues. With 4 bases removed from V and 2 bases from J, the gap between germline ends came to 9 bases. CDR3 region: CASSLAGPYNEQFF. For the CDR3, the DNA is TGTGCCAGCAGTTTAGCAGGGCCCTACAATGAGCAGTTCTTC.

The rearrangement uses TRBV3-1 (or the pseudogene TRBV3-2) and TRBJ1-2, with 7 bases fitting TRBD1. From germline, CDR1 is LGHDT and CDR2 YNNKEL (reference sequence). Trimming removed 3 bases from V and 3 bases from J; junction bases left unmatched: 4. The CDR3 covers 14 residues. DNA for the CDR3: TGTGCCAGCAGCCACGGGACAGAGGACTATGGCTACACCTTC. This encodes CASSHGTEDYGYTF.

The genes are TRBV19 and TRBJ1-2; D is perhaps TRBD1 (5 bases). Trimming stripped 3 bases from V and 4 bases from J, with 15 bases between. Germline V gives CDR1 LNHDA, CDR2 SQIVND (reference sequence). The CDR3 runs to 15 residues. Here the CDR3 DNA reads TGTGCCAGTAGTATCGGCGGGACGGACTCCTATGGCTACACCTTC. The encoded protein is CASSIGGTDSYGYTF.

V gene TRBV28 combines with J gene TRBJ1-2, with no clear D. Germline loops: CDR1 MDHEN, CDR2 SYDVKM. The V end lost 9 bases, the J end lost 7 bases, and 15 bases lay between the germline ends. The CDR3 totals 12 residues. The CDR3 region is CARGGPPGGYTF. The CDR3 nucleotides read TGTGCCAGGGGAGGCCCCCCTGGTGGCTACACCTTC.

The genes are TRBV2 and TRBJ1-1; no firm D call. V was trimmed by 7 bases and J by 2 bases, leaving 17 bases between them. Germline V gene sequence: CDR1 SNHLY, CDR2 FYNNEI. The CDR3 has 15 residues. The CDR3 reads CASKRREAGNTEAFF. The CDR3 DNA is TGTGCCAGCAAGAGGCGGGAAGCAGGAAACACTGAAGCTTTCTTT.

The chain couples TRBV2 to TRBJ2-1; D may be TRBD2 (6 bases). Germline values: CDR1 SNHLY, CDR2 FYNNEI. The CDR3 is made up of 16 amino acids. The V gene lost 6 bases and the J gene lost 4 bases, with 19 bases spanning the gap. DNA of the CDR3: TGTGCCAGCAGGGCCACGCTAGCGTCCTTTTACAATGAGCAGTTCTTC. This encodes CASRATLASFYNEQFF.

The chain couples TRBV5-4 to TRBJ2-3, with 12 bases matching TRBD2. The CDR3 totals 15 residues. CDR1 and CDR2 from the germline V gene are SGHNT and YYREEE (reference sequence). The V segment lost 0 bases and the J segment 6 bases; nucleotides outside the gene matches: 2. CDR3 sequence (DNA): TGTGCCAGCAGCTTGGGACTAGCGGGAGTTGATACGCAGTATTTT. Translating it yields CASSLGLAGVDTQYF.

This chain uses TRBV5-4 with TRBJ2-5; TRBD2 matches 9 bases. This CDR3 comprises 15 residues. J gave up 2 bases and V 5 bases, and 7 bases lay outside the gene matches. In germline, CDR1 is SGHNT, CDR2 YYREEE (reference sequence). This chain's CDR3 is CASSLSGGFQETQYF. CDR3 DNA: TGTGCCAGCAGTTTGAGCGGGGGGTTTCAAGAGACCCAGTACTTC.

This clone was observed once. The CDR3 sequence: CASSQALGGGNLGSTEAFF. CDR3 in DNA: TGCGCCAGCAGCCAAGCACTAGGAGGGGGCAATCTGGGGAGCACTGAAGCTTTCTTT. This chain joins TRBV4-1 and TRBJ1-1; 7 bases fit TRBD1. Germline V CDR1 and CDR2: MGHRA, YSYEKL. Losses at the gene ends were 1 base for V and 4 bases for J; bases not matched to a gene: 18. This CDR3 is 19 amino acids long.

This clone showed up just once. CDR3 in DNA: TGTGCCAGCAGCAGTTTGGGGGGGACAGGGGGTCTCCTGGGTCAGCCCCAGCATTTT. Its protein is CASSSLGGTGGLLGQPQHF. J is TRBJ1-5 and V is TRBV28; 11 positions match TRBD1. The junction had 19 bases not matched to a gene; V was cut back by 6 bases and J by 6 bases. This CDR3 region has 19 residues. Per the germline V gene, CDR1 is MDHEN and CDR2 is SYDVKM.

The chain's CDR3 is CASSMVLVGTDTQYF. CDR3 bases: TGTGCCAGTAGTATGGTACTAGTGGGCACAGATACGCAGTATTTT. This rearrangement joins TRBV19 to TRBJ2-3, with TRBD2 as a possible D gene (5 bases). The germline V gene has CDR1 LNHDA and CDR2 SQIVND (reference sequence). The germline V and J ends were trimmed by 3 bases and 1 base, with 11 bases remaining between them. CDR3 length: 15 residues.

This chain connects TRBV2 to TRBJ2-7; a possible D gene is TRBD1 (6 bases). Germline V lookup: CDR1 SNHLY, CDR2 FYNNEI. The length of the CDR3 is 13 residues. Trimming removed 7 bases from V and 2 bases from J, with 12 bases in between. The CDR3 spells CASNRATTYEQYF. The CDR3 region has the DNA TGTGCCAGCAACAGGGCTACAACCTACGAGCAGTACTTC.

The table lists this clone with a few counts. The rearrangement joins TRBV5-5 to TRBJ2-1; weak D call: TRBD1 (6 bases). This CDR3 is built from 12 residues. V gave up 3 bases and J gave up 10 bases, with 11 bases separating them. The germline V gene has CDR1 SGHKS and CDR2 YYEKEE (reference sequence). The CDR3 coding sequence is TGTGCCAGCAGCTGGGACATTTGGGAGCAGTTCTTC. Amino acids: CASSWDIWEQFF. Together with reference TRBV5-5 and TRBJ2-1, the CDR3 gives the full variable domain: DAGVTQSPTHLIKTRGQQVTLRCSPISGHKSVSWYQQVLGQGPQFIFQYYEKEERGRGNFPDRFSARQFPNYSSELNVNALLLGDSALYLCASSWDIWEQFFGPGTRLTVL.

This chain uses TRBV4-1 with TRBJ2-3; 12 bases fit TRBD2. V lost 4 bases and J lost 4; bases outside the gene matches: 6. CDR1 and CDR2 from the germline V gene are MGHRA and YSYEKL. This CDR3 has 16 amino acids. DNA for the CDR3: TGCGCCAGCAGCCTTGGACTAGCGGGGATAGCAGATACGCAGTATTTT. As protein: CASSLGLAGIADTQYF.

This chain joins TRBV6-1 and TRBJ2-2; TRBD2 aligns across 14 bases. CDR1 and CDR2 from the germline V gene are MNHNS and SASEGT. V trimming: 2 bases; J trimming: 1 base; junction bases outside the gene matches: 6. The CDR3 spans 19 residues. CDR3 loop: CASSELGLAGVENTGELFF. In DNA, the CDR3 is TGTGCCAGCAGTGAATTGGGACTAGCGGGAGTAGAGAACACCGGGGAGCTGTTTTTT.

The CDR3 sequence: CASSFTGGSNQPQHF. In nucleotides, the CDR3 is TGTGCCAGCAGTTTCACAGGGGGTAGCAATCAGCCCCAGCATTTT. This chain connects TRBV28 to TRBJ1-5, with 8 nucleotides matching TRBD1. The CDR3 runs 15 residues. In germline, CDR1 is MDHEN, CDR2 SYDVKM. Germline trimming cut 3 bases from V and 0 bases from J; bases unmatched to any gene: 1.

A single count supports this clone. CDR3 amino acids: CATSLLGGGPYEQYF. Here the CDR3 DNA reads TGTGCCACCAGCTTACTCGGGGGGGGTCCCTACGAGCAGTACTTC. The chain employs TRBV15 and TRBJ2-7; 8 bases align to TRBD2. There are 15 residues in the CDR3. The germline V gene has CDR1 LNHNV and CDR2 YYDKDF (reference sequence). Unmatched junction bases numbered 8, after V lost 5 bases and J lost 2 bases. The full variable domain, completed using reference TRBV15 and TRBJ2-7, is DAMVIQNPRYQVTQFGKPVTLSCSQTLNHNVMYWYQQKSSQAPKLLFHYYDKDFNNEADTPDNFQSRRPNTSFCFLDIRSPGLGDTAMYLCATSLLGGGPYEQYFGPGTRLTVT.

The V call is TRBV20-1, the J call TRBJ2-1, with 14 positions matching TRBD2. Germline loops: CDR1 DFQATT, CDR2 SNEGSKA (reference sequence). The CDR3 is 15 amino acids. Unmatched junction bases numbered 8, after V lost 3 bases and J lost 10 bases. This chain's CDR3 is CSASPLTSGRVEQFF. CDR3 sequence (DNA): TGCAGTGCTAGTCCGTTGACTAGCGGGAGGGTCGAGCAGTTCTTC.

The genes are TRBV3-1 (or the pseudogene TRBV3-2) and TRBJ2-3; 7 positions agree with TRBD1. The CDR3 is 17 amino acids. The germline CDR1 and CDR2 sequences are LGHDT and YNNKEL (reference sequence). V gave up 1 base and J gave up 5 bases; unmatched junction bases: 12. CDR3 sequence (DNA): TGTGCCAGCAGCCAAGCAAGGACGGTAACAGGGGTAGATACGCAGTATTTT. Translating it yields CASSQARTVTGVDTQYF.